This T cell receptor beta chain was retrieved from a study of chemoradiotherapy in HPV16-positive cancers. Data came from immunoSEQ multiplex PCR; TCRdb stores just in-frame clones and leaves some out. Altogether over 10,000 clones are present, about 77% being singletons, with the ten largest covering 2.2%. With 5 bases clipped from V and 6 bases from J, the junction kept 9 bases outside the gene matches. From germline, CDR1 is MNHEY and CDR2 SMNVEV (reference sequence). This CDR3 region has 16 residues. The sequence was obtained from a human donor with HPV-associated anogenital cancer. This rearrangement joins TRBV27 to TRBJ2-1; 11 nucleotides agree with TRBD2. Sample collection was performed from a patient who underwent chemoradiotherapy. The CDR3 sequence: CASSVIGTSGSNEQFF. As DNA, the CDR3 is TGTGCCAGCAGTGTAATCGGGACTAGCGGTAGCAATGAGCAGTTCTTC.